The 12 T cell receptor beta chains below were found in one sample sequenced in a study of Ad26.COV2.S vaccination and SARS-CoV-2 variants. The sample's treatment: roughly 18 received Ad26.COV2.S at low or high dose, single or two shots; 5 received placebo; per-sample allocation not given. After the first vaccine or placebo injection, samples were drawn on day 63. Repertoires were generated with immunoSEQ multiplex PCR, while TCRdb's copy carries only in-frame clones and drops some. Among about 400,000 clones listed, about 83% were seen once. The sample was peripheral blood, taken in a trial of Ad26.COV2.S vaccine versus placebo. The receptors shown here come from a person between 18 and 60 years old who received the Ad26.COV2.S COVID-19 vaccine or a placebo.

J is TRBJ1-6 and V is TRBV6-2 or TRBV6-3; D is unresolved. Between the trimmed V and J ends, which lost 3 bases and 5 bases, there was a span of 11 bases. Germline V gene data show CDR1 as MNHEY and CDR2 as SVGEGT. CDR3 length equals 15 residues. CDR3 coding DNA: TGTGCCAGCAGTTATGAAGGCACCAATAATTCACCCCTCCACTTT. Protein: CASSYEGTNNSPLHF.

V and J are TRBV7-2 and TRBJ2-7, with a weak D call TRBD2 (6 bases). Trimming pared 5 bases from V and 4 bases from J, leaving 21 bases between. This CDR3 contains 16 residues. Germline CDR1 reads SGHTA; CDR2 reads FQGNSA. Written as DNA, the CDR3 is TGTGCCAGCAGCAAGCAATTGACTAGGGTTGGGTACGAGCAGTACTTC. Its protein is CASSKQLTRVGYEQYF.

The chain combines TRBV20-1 with TRBJ2-3, with 9 positions matching TRBD2. The germline gives CDR1 DFQATT, CDR2 SNEGSKA (reference sequence). The CDR3 is made up of 15 amino acids. With V trimmed by 5 bases and J by 0 bases, 6 bases remained unmatched. This CDR3 reads CSARATSGSTDTQYF. CDR3 nucleotide sequence: TGCAGTGCTCGTGCCACTAGCGGGAGCACAGATACGCAGTATTTT.

This chain connects TRBV12-3 or TRBV12-4 to TRBJ2-5; D gene ambiguous. Trimming left V 7 bases short and J 1 base short, with 10 bases between. The CDR3 totals 13 residues. CDR3: CASTRTVQETQYF. In nucleotides, the CDR3 is TGTGCCAGCACCCGTACAGTCCAAGAGACCCAGTACTTC.

The DNA of the CDR3 is TGTGCCAGCAGCCGAGCGGGAGTCGACGAGCAGTACTTC. Its protein is CASSRAGVDEQYF. The chain recombines TRBV9 with TRBJ2-7, with 8 nucleotides matching TRBD2. The CDR3 is made up of 13 amino acids. Germline V CDR1 and CDR2: SGDLS, YYNGEE. V trimming: 4 bases; J trimming: 5 bases; junction bases outside the gene matches: 5. Based on the CDR3 plus reference TRBV9 and TRBJ2-7, the full variable domain is DSGVTQTPKHLITATGQRVTLRCSPRSGDLSVYWYQQSLDQGLQFLIQYYNGEERAKGNILERFSAQQFPDLHSELNLSSLELGDSALYFCASSRAGVDEQYFGPGTRLTVT.

The chain recombines TRBV25-1 with TRBJ2-7; 9 nucleotides match TRBD1. This CDR3 contains 15 residues. CDR1 is MGHDK and CDR2 is SYGVNS in the germline V gene. Unmatched junction bases numbered 9, after V lost 4 bases and J lost 5 bases. CDR3 DNA sequence: TGTGCCAGCAGTGTGGGAGGGACAGGGTCCCACGAGCAGTACTTC. Translating gives CASSVGGTGSHEQYF.

This clone showed up just once. The chain joins TRBV29-1 to TRBJ1-2; maybe TRBD1 (6 bases). The CDR3 consists of 15 residues. Germline values: CDR1 SQVTM, CDR2 ANQGSEA. Trimming cost V 4 bases and J 4 bases, with 19 bases left between them. In nucleotides, the CDR3 is TGCAGCGTTGTGGTCGTTAGTGTCAGGGGCTATGGCTACACCTTC. As protein: CSVVVVSVRGYGYTF.

Worth noting for this clone: One end of the junction varies from germline; a read error may be responsible. This chain uses TRBV20-1 with TRBJ2-3, with 11 bases fitting TRBD2. The CDR3 sequence is 13 residues long. Germline lookup yields CDR1 DFQATT and CDR2 SNEGSKA (reference sequence). Here the CDR3 reads CSASWAGLAGASF. Here the CDR3 DNA reads TGCAGTGCTAGTTGGGCCGGACTAGCGGGCGCTAGCTTT.

The chain carries TRBV4-3 and TRBJ1-2; maybe TRBD1 (5 bases). The CDR3 runs to 17 residues. The V end was cut by 0 bases, the J end by 5 bases, with 19 bases between. CDR1 LGHNA and CDR2 YSLEER come from the germline V gene. The DNA of the CDR3 is TGCGCCAGCAGCCAAGATACCTACCGCGGGGGGGAATATGGCTACACCTTC. Protein product: CASSQDTYRGGEYGYTF.

The chain couples TRBV27 to TRBJ1-2, with D possibly matching TRBD1 (5 bases). The CDR3 has 12 residues. CDR1 is MNHEY, CDR2 SMNVEV, per germline (reference sequence). The V end lost 6 bases, the J end lost 7 bases, and 12 bases lay between the germline ends. The CDR3, as DNA: TGTGCCAGCAGACCCCGTGGGGGTGGCTACACCTTC. It codes for CASRPRGGGYTF.

The count of this clone is one. V usage is TRBV7-3 and J usage is TRBJ2-1; 10 bases are shared with TRBD2. The CDR3 is made up of 15 amino acids. Trimming cost V 5 bases and J 9 bases; bases outside gene matches: 10. Germline CDR1 reads SGHTA; CDR2 reads FQGTGA. The CDR3 DNA follows: TGTGCCAGCAGCCTCCAAGCGGGGGGGCGAGTTGAGCAGTTCTTC. Protein sequence: CASSLQAGGRVEQFF.

This chain joins TRBV18 and TRBJ2-7; D is possibly TRBD1 (5 bases). Germline loops: CDR1 KGHSH, CDR2 LQKENI. V lost 3 bases, J lost 3 bases, and 6 bases lay in between. CDR3 length: 12 residues. The CDR3 DNA follows: TGTGCCAGCTCACCGACAGACTACGAGCAGTACTTC. It is translated as CASSPTDYEQYF.